The 7 T cell receptor beta chains below all came from one sample that was sequenced in a study of blood T cell repertoires in COVID-19. The assay was immunoSEQ multiplex PCR, and TCRdb's table has in-frame clones only and misses some. Counted here are 150,000 or so clones, 70% to 90% occurring once; the ten biggest clones make up roughly 8%. Specimen: peripheral blood. The receptors come from a man aged 55 to 70 with acute or convalescent COVID-19.

The chain couples TRBV28 to TRBJ1-2, with no clear D. Trimming pared 3 bases from V and 0 bases from J, leaving 11 bases between. The CDR3 consists of 15 residues. Germline loops: CDR1 MDHEN, CDR2 SYDVKM. The CDR3: CASSFGRRANYGYTF. CDR3 DNA: TGTGCCAGCAGTTTCGGGAGGAGAGCTAACTATGGCTACACCTTC.

This clone was detected once. The V gene is TRBV2, the J gene TRBJ1-5; 10 positions match TRBD1. Looked up from germline, CDR1 is SNHLY and CDR2 is FYNNEI. This CDR3 contains 17 residues. J lost 0 bases, V lost 7 bases, and 9 bases had no gene match. In DNA, the CDR3 is TGTGCCAGCATGTTCATGACAGGGGGCAATAGCAATCAGCCCCAGCATTTT. This codes for CASMFMTGGNSNQPQHF.

The chain joins TRBV5-4 to TRBJ2-1; D is perhaps TRBD2 (6 bases). CDR3 size: 15 residues. Trimming shortened V by 0 bases and J by 7 bases, and 14 bases separated the two germline ends. Germline CDR1 reads SGHNT; CDR2 reads YYREEE (reference sequence). CDR3 DNA sequence: TGTGCCAGCAGCTTGGCCGGTGGGGGACTGAATGAGCAGTTCTTC. Translation: CASSLAGGGLNEQFF.

The rearrangement links TRBV4-1 to TRBJ2-5; TRBD2 aligns across 15 bases. V trimming: 3 bases; J trimming: 4 bases; junction bases outside the gene matches: 6. In germline, CDR1 is MGHRA, CDR2 YSYEKL. This CDR3 has 17 residues. CDR3 DNA sequence: TGCGCCAGCAGCCAGGGTAGGACTAGCGGGAGGGCAGAGACCCAGTACTTC. It yields the protein CASSQGRTSGRAETQYF.

The chain carries TRBV7-6 and TRBJ2-3, with D possibly matching TRBD1 (8 bases). Between the trimmed V and J ends, which lost 5 bases and 2 bases, there was a span of 17 bases. The germline gives CDR1 SGHVS, CDR2 FNYEAQ. The CDR3 contains 16 residues. CDR3 in amino acids: CASSLTAGQDTDTQYF. For the CDR3, the DNA is TGTGCCAGCAGCCTGACAGCGGGACAGGACACAGATACGCAGTATTTT.

The genes are TRBV7-6 and TRBJ2-1, with a weak D call TRBD1 (6 bases). This CDR3 is built from 13 residues. Germline CDR1 and CDR2: SGHVS and FNYEAQ. Between the trimmed V and J ends, which lost 7 bases and 5 bases, there was a span of 12 bases. The CDR3 sequence: CASTPGQNNEQFF. The CDR3 DNA reads as TGTGCCAGCACCCCGGGACAAAACAATGAGCAGTTCTTC.

This chain uses TRBV5-1 with TRBJ2-3; 8 bases match TRBD2. Germline V gene lookup returns CDR1 SGHRS and CDR2 YFSETQ. V shed 4 bases, J shed 3 bases, and the junction held 10 bases outside the gene matches. This CDR3 spans 16 amino acids. The CDR3 loop reads CASSPGSGSGTDTQYF. Here the CDR3 DNA reads TGCGCCAGCAGCCCGGGGAGCGGGAGTGGAACAGATACGCAGTATTTT.